This TCR beta chain is drawn from a study of blood T cell repertoires in COVID-19. Overall study context: Both acute and convalescent COVID-19 samples were obtained from the United States, Italy and Spain. Nucleic acid was either cDNA or gDNA, and it came from T cells, B-cell-depleted T cells, or PBMCs.

The CDR3 loop spans 13 amino acids. From germline, CDR1 is MNHEY and CDR2 SMNVEV (reference sequence). Trimming left V 6 bases short and J 3 bases short, with 12 bases between. The method was immunoSEQ multiplex PCR; TCRdb's version includes in-frame clones alone and lacks a portion of them. The sample shows a few hundred thousand clones, about 88% of them seen only once. Self-reported history from a screening survey and questionnaire set each donor's cohort. Cohort 3 recovered donors had two negative PCRs, clearance, or symptom resolution. Sequenced material: PBMCs or T cells enriched from blood (not recorded which). The receptor was isolated from a woman aged 18-30 years who had recovered from COVID-19. The J gene is TRBJ2-7, the V gene TRBV27, with a weak D call TRBD2 (5 bases). The CDR3 protein is CASRAGVHYEQYF. The DNA for the CDR3 is TGTGCCAGCAGAGCCGGGGTGCACTACGAGCAGTACTTC.